This paragraph covers one T cell receptor beta chain sequence. This sample stems from a study of blood T cell repertoires in COVID-19. The overall study: Both acute and convalescent COVID-19 samples were obtained from the United States, Italy and Spain. T cells, B-cell-depleted T cells, or PBMCs provided the cDNA or gDNA that served as material.

The germline V gene has CDR1 MDHEN and CDR2 SYDVKM. The CDR3 is made up of 14 amino acids. The V gene lost 3 bases and the J gene lost 4 bases, with 10 bases spanning the gap. Per the original methods: Nucleated cell number was recorded as an estimate derived from reference gene primer amplification. The data were produced by immunoSEQ multiplex PCR, yet TCRdb's version contains in-frame clones alone and is incomplete. V and J calls and clone size are copied from that table; D and trimming were computed from the DNA. The sample consists of about 35,000 clones, 70% to 90% of them appearing once. The sequence was collected from a human donor in a cohort sampled during active COVID-19. Sequenced: peripheral blood. The chain joins TRBV28 to TRBJ1-5, with D uncertain. CDR3 sequence: CASSFLTVNQPQHF. CDR3 coding DNA: TGTGCCAGCAGTTTTCTAACAGTGAATCAGCCCCAGCATTTT.